These 7 T cell receptor beta chains were sequenced from one sample in a study of human T cells and chemical hapten exposure. TCRdb ran MiXCR on the RACE reads and lists one entry per CDR3 protein. The sample has fewer than 85,000 distinct CDR3 sequences; roughly a tenth are singletons. Documented time point: patch test 2, 6 weeks after DPC sensitization. The treatment is: therapeutic diphenylcyclopropenone sensitization with weekly scalp DPC. The sequenced sample was whole blood, obtained in connection with sensitization to the hapten diphenylcyclopropenone (DPC). Every receptor here comes from a woman under 40 with alopecia areata. Some clones in this sample may be carry-over from other donors' samples.

This clonotype has at least ten counts. The chain recombines TRBV6-2 or TRBV6-3 with TRBJ2-2; D is possibly TRBD2 (5 bases). Trimming took 11 bases from V and 7 from J, leaving 17 bases between them. The germline CDR1 and CDR2 sequences are MNHEY and SVGEGT. The CDR3 runs 13 residues. The CDR3 DNA reads as TGTGCCGGGCGGGTCCGGCTGGGCGGGGAGCTGTTTTTT. As protein: CAGRVRLGGELFF.

This clonotype was counted many times. The chain employs TRBV2 and TRBJ2-1; tentative D call: TRBD1 (5 bases). Germline-derived CDR1 and CDR2 are SNHLY and FYNNEI. The CDR3 loop spans 14 amino acids. Trimming cost V 7 bases and J 8 bases, with 18 bases left between them. The CDR3: CASTRVAGYDEQFF. Written as DNA, the CDR3 is TGTGCCAGCACCAGGGTCGCTGGGTACGATGAGCAGTTCTTC.

The chain employs TRBV29-1 and TRBJ2-2; TRBD1 matches at 8 bases. Germline V gene sequence: CDR1 SQVTM, CDR2 ANQGSEA. V lost 4 bases to trimming and J lost 4 bases; unmatched junction nucleotides: 8. This CDR3 has 15 residues. Here the CDR3 reads CSVGDRGKSTGELFF. In nucleotides, the CDR3 is TGCAGCGTTGGCGACAGGGGCAAGTCCACCGGGGAGCTGTTTTTT.

There are many counts of this clonotype. The gene calls are TRBV13 and TRBJ2-1, with a tentative D call TRBD1 (6 bases). This CDR3 is 15 amino acids long. Germline V lookup: CDR1 PRHDT, CDR2 FYEKMQ (reference sequence). V gave up 3 bases and J gave up 2 bases, with 11 bases separating them. The CDR3 bases are TGTGCCAGCAGCTTCGGACAGTCAACCTACAATGAGCAGTTCTTC. It codes for CASSFGQSTYNEQFF.

Many counts were recorded for this clonotype. The chain joins TRBV20-1 to TRBJ2-7; weak D call: TRBD2 (5 bases). The germline V gene encodes CDR1 DFQATT and CDR2 SNEGSKA (reference sequence). Trimming left V 1 base short and J 5 bases short, with 15 bases between. This CDR3 has 14 residues. In DNA, the CDR3 is TGCAGTGCTAGAGTAGAGGGCAGCCTAGACGAGCAGTACTTC. Amino acids: CSARVEGSLDEQYF.

This clonotype was counted between two and nine times. The J gene is TRBJ2-7, the V gene TRBV11-1, with D maybe TRBD1 (7 bases). Germline V CDR1 and CDR2: SGHAT, FQDESV (reference sequence). The CDR3 length is 15 residues. Trimming shortened V by 3 bases and J by 3 bases, and 15 bases separated the two germline ends. CDR3 sequence (DNA): TGTGCCAGCAGCTTCGCGCGGGACAGATTCTACGAGCAGTACTTC. This translates into CASSFARDRFYEQYF.

This chain joins TRBV5-1 and TRBJ1-1; D is unresolved. The CDR3 extends over 15 amino acids. In germline, CDR1 is SGHRS, CDR2 YFSETQ. V shed 0 bases and J shed 1 base, with 10 bases lying between them. CDR3 residues: CASSLVPAQNTEAFF. In nucleotides, the CDR3 is TGCGCCAGCAGCTTGGTACCGGCGCAGAACACTGAAGCTTTCTTT.